A single sample is the source of the 31 T cell receptor beta chains below, sequenced in a study of cytomegalovirus exposure and HLA in healthy donors. This PCR relied on a set of 60 Vbeta primers and 13 Jbeta primers. This table comes from immunoSEQ multiplex PCR, and its TCRdb copy is limited to in-frame clones, with some not included. The sample lists more than 85,000 clones, more than 60% occurring once. Material: PBMCs. The receptors originated from a male donor in good health and CMV-seronegative.

The chain combines TRBV30 with TRBJ2-7; D may be TRBD1 (6 bases). Trimming shortened V by 4 bases and J by 1 base, and 8 bases separated the two germline ends. The V gene's germline CDR1 is GTSNPN and CDR2 SVGIG (reference sequence). CDR3 length equals 12 residues. In DNA, the CDR3 is TGTGCCTGGAAGGGGGTGTCCTACGAGCAGTACTTC. Its translation is CAWKGVSYEQYF.

To note about this clone: This specimen includes other DNA sequences encoding the same CDR3. This chain joins TRBV27 and TRBJ2-4, with 7 bases aligning to TRBD2. Germline CDR1 MNHEY, CDR2 SMNVEV (reference sequence). This CDR3 region has 15 residues. The junction had 7 bases not matched to a gene; V was cut back by 0 bases and J by 8 bases. The CDR3 loop reads CASSLSGGRGDIQYF. The CDR3 DNA is TGTGCCAGCAGTTTATCTGGGGGGAGGGGCGACATTCAGTACTTC.

Here the CDR3 DNA reads TGCGCCAGCAGCTTGGGTGCCCGACTAGCAGCGGATACGCAGTATTTT. Residues: CASSLGARLAADTQYF. The V call is TRBV5-1, the J call TRBJ2-3; TRBD2 matches at 7 bases. The CDR3 totals 16 residues. Germline assignment: CDR1 SGHRS and CDR2 YFSETQ. V lost 0 bases to trimming and J lost 6 bases; unmatched junction nucleotides: 10.

The table lists this clone with a few counts. The chain uses TRBV29-1 and TRBJ2-5; no clear D gene. Germline V lookup: CDR1 SQVTM, CDR2 ANQGSEA. The CDR3 consists of 10 residues. V lost 5 bases and J lost 3, with 4 bases in between. Here the CDR3 reads CSVQEETQYF. The CDR3 DNA follows: TGCAGCGTTCAGGAAGAGACCCAGTACTTC.

The chain links TRBV6-5 to TRBJ2-7; D possibly corresponds to TRBD2 (5 bases). Germline V gives CDR1 MNHEY, CDR2 SVGAGI. The CDR3 sequence is 13 residues long. Trimming left V 5 bases short and J 2 bases short, with 10 bases between. The DNA of the CDR3 is TGTGCCAGCAGTCTATTCGGGGCCTACGAGCAGTACTTC. Translation gives CASSLFGAYEQYF.

This clone has just one count. The CDR3 spells CASSASGQGQGGYTF. Here the CDR3 DNA reads TGTGCCAGCAGCGCCTCGGGACAGGGGCAGGGTGGCTACACCTTC. The chain couples TRBV9 to TRBJ1-2, with TRBD1 matching 10 bases. The V gene's germline CDR1 is SGDLS and CDR2 YYNGEE. V was pared by 3 bases and J by 7 bases, with 9 bases of the junction left unmatched. The CDR3 has 15 residues.

Points on this clone: Other DNA sequences within the sample encode an identical CDR3. The chain has TRBV10-3 and TRBJ2-7; 9 bases are shared with TRBD2. Unmatched junction bases numbered 14, after V lost 7 bases and J lost 7 bases. Germline V gene lookup returns CDR1 ENHRY and CDR2 SYGVKD. The length of the CDR3 is 15 residues. The CDR3 is CAITPGLAQHWEQYF. The CDR3 bases are TGTGCCATCACCCCGGGACTAGCCCAACATTGGGAGCAGTACTTC.

This chain links TRBV5-4 with TRBJ2-2; TRBD2 matches at 12 bases. Germline V gene data show CDR1 as SGHNT and CDR2 as YYREEE (reference sequence). This CDR3 has 17 residues. Trimming took 2 bases from V and 3 from J; bases not matched to a gene: 5. The CDR3, as DNA: TGTGCCAGCAGCTTAAGGACTAGCGGGACCTACACCGGGGAGCTGTTTTTT. Protein sequence: CASSLRTSGTYTGELFF.

This chain joins TRBV7-8 and TRBJ2-5, with a weak D call TRBD1 (5 bases). The germline CDR1 and CDR2 sequences are SGHVS and FQNEAQ. The V gene lost 5 bases and the J gene lost 4 bases, with 14 bases spanning the gap. The CDR3 loop spans 14 amino acids. As DNA, the CDR3 is TGTGCCAGCAGCGAGCGCAGGGTCAGAGAGACCCAGTACTTC. Protein sequence: CASSERRVRETQYF.

The chain links TRBV10-3 to TRBJ1-3; TRBD1 matches at 11 bases. Germline CDR1 and CDR2: ENHRY and SYGVKD. After removal of 11 bases from V and 7 bases from J, the junction contained 4 bases not matched to a gene. The CDR3 covers 12 residues. The CDR3, as DNA: TGTGCCGGACAGGGGGCACAGAACACCATATATTTT. As protein: CAGQGAQNTIYF.

The V gene is TRBV28, the J gene TRBJ2-3; 15 nucleotides align to TRBD2. Germline CDR1 MDHEN, CDR2 SYDVKM. The junction had 10 bases not matched to a gene; V was cut back by 5 bases and J by 4 bases. This CDR3 spans 18 amino acids. This CDR3 is CASSRRLGLAGGPDTQYF. In DNA, the CDR3 is TGTGCCAGCAGTAGGCGCCTGGGACTAGCGGGAGGCCCAGATACGCAGTATTTT.

The rearrangement links TRBV11-3 to TRBJ2-3, with 8 bases lining up with TRBD2. Germline CDR1 and CDR2: SGHNT and YENEEA. Losses at the gene ends were 3 bases for V and 6 bases for J; bases not matched to a gene: 8. This CDR3 comprises 15 residues. CDR3 DNA: TGTGCCAGCAGCTTTCCTTCGGGAGGGGGGGATACGCAGTATTTT. This gives the protein CASSFPSGGGDTQYF.

The chain is built from TRBV5-1 and TRBJ2-1; TRBD1 matches at 9 bases. The CDR3 is made up of 15 amino acids. The ends lost 6 bases at V and 1 base at J; junction bases unmatched: 5. Germline assignment: CDR1 SGHRS and CDR2 YFSETQ. CDR3 protein: CASNPTGGSYNEQFF. CDR3 bases: TGCGCCAGCAATCCGACAGGGGGGTCCTACAATGAGCAGTTCTTC.

This clone has a single count. The J gene is TRBJ2-1, the V gene TRBV5-5, with a possible D match to TRBD2 (5 bases). The length of the CDR3 is 17 residues. Germline V gene data show CDR1 as SGHKS and CDR2 as YYEKEE (reference sequence). Trimming removed 0 bases at V and 5 bases at J, with 18 bases between. The CDR3 DNA reads TGTGCCAGCAGCTTGGAACATCTAGCAGTGGATAACAATGAGCAGTTCTTC. Translated, it gives CASSLEHLAVDNNEQFF.

This chain uses TRBV14 with TRBJ1-2, with D hard to call. The V gene's germline CDR1 is SGHDN and CDR2 FVKESK. The CDR3 length is 14 residues. V was cut by 2 bases and J by 2 bases, with 9 bases left in between. The CDR3 reads CASSQQPGNYGYTF. In DNA form, the CDR3 reads TGTGCCAGCAGCCAACAGCCGGGGAACTATGGCTACACCTTC.

The chain recombines TRBV6-5 with TRBJ2-5; D gene uncertain. The J call is in doubt because the DNA end fits TRBJ2-7 better. Per germline, CDR1 MNHEY and CDR2 SVGAGI. The CDR3 has 13 amino acids. The CDR3 protein is CASSSGATYEQYF. The DNA for the CDR3 is TGTGCCAGCAGTTCAGGCGCCACCTACGAGCAGTACTTC.

V and J are TRBV5-4 and TRBJ1-2; 9 bases line up with TRBD1. Germline V gives CDR1 SGHNT, CDR2 YYREEE (reference sequence). Trimming removed 5 bases from V and 0 bases from J; junction bases left unmatched: 5. This CDR3 comprises 15 residues. The DNA for the CDR3 is TGTGCCAGCAGTCCTGGGACAGGGTCTAACTATGGCTACACCTTC. It translates to CASSPGTGSNYGYTF. Drawing the rest from reference TRBV5-4 and TRBJ1-2, the complete variable domain is ETGVTQSPTHLIKTRGQQVTLRCSSQSGHNTVSWYQQALGQGPQFIFQYYREEENGRGNFPPRFSGLQFPNYSSELNVNALELDDSALYLCASSPGTGSNYGYTFGSGTRLTVV.

A single count supports this clone. The gene calls are TRBV7-8 and TRBJ2-7, with 12 bases aligning to TRBD1. The V gene end was trimmed by 0 bases and the J gene end by 6 bases; junction bases not matched to a gene: 3. The CDR3 contains 15 residues. The germline CDR1 and CDR2 sequences are SGHVS and FQNEAQ. CDR3 sequence: CASSLAGQGALEQYF. The CDR3, as DNA: TGTGCCAGCAGCTTAGCGGGACAGGGGGCACTCGAGCAGTACTTC. Full variable domain (outside the CDR3, taken from reference TRBV7-8 and TRBJ2-7): GAGVSQSPRYKVAKRGQDVALRCDPISGHVSLFWYQQALGQGPEFLTYFQNEAQLDKSGLPSDRFFAERPEGSVSTLKIQRTQQEDSAVYLCASSLAGQGALEQYFGPGTRLTVT.

V gene TRBV5-8 combines with J gene TRBJ1-5; D not certain. Germline CDR1 and CDR2: SGHTS and YDEGEE. V was shortened by 0 bases and J by 0 bases, with 10 bases between the two germline ends. The CDR3 is 16 amino acids. This CDR3 is CASSLVGGYSNQPQHF. In nucleotides, the CDR3 is TGTGCCAGCAGCTTGGTTGGAGGATATAGCAATCAGCCCCAGCATTTT.

V is TRBV19 and J is TRBJ2-3; 14 bases match TRBD2. Per germline, CDR1 LNHDA and CDR2 SQIVND (reference sequence). The V gene end was trimmed by 1 base and the J gene end by 1 base; junction bases not matched to a gene: 4. This CDR3 is 18 amino acids long. Here the CDR3 DNA reads TGTGCCAGTAGTATAGTGGGACTAGCGGGAGTCGGCACAGATACGCAGTATTTT. The encoded protein is CASSIVGLAGVGTDTQYF.

The chain joins TRBV6-6 to TRBJ2-7; 8 bases are shared with TRBD2. The CDR3 is 14 residues long. CDR1 is MNHNY and CDR2 is SVGAGI in the germline V gene (reference sequence). Trimming at V came to 6 bases and at J to 1 base, leaving 5 bases not matched to a gene. CDR3 in amino acids: CASREGGRSYEQYF. The CDR3 DNA reads TGTGCCAGCAGGGAGGGCGGGAGGTCCTACGAGCAGTACTTC.

A single count supports this clone. The rearrangement uses TRBV30 and TRBJ2-7; TRBD2 agrees at 8 bases. The CDR3 is 15 amino acids. From germline, CDR1 is GTSNPN and CDR2 SVGIG (reference sequence). Trimming cost V 0 bases and J 6 bases; bases outside gene matches: 10. In DNA, the CDR3 is TGTGCCTGGAGTGTAGGGGGACTAGTTCCTTCCGAGCAGTACTTC. Amino acids: CAWSVGGLVPSEQYF.

This chain links TRBV4-3 with TRBJ1-1, with D uncertain. The V and J ends lost 0 bases and 0 bases respectively, with 11 bases between them. This CDR3 contains 16 residues. Germline CDR1 LGHNA, CDR2 YSLEER. The CDR3 sequence is CASSQDSQSMNTEAFF. The CDR3 DNA sequence: TGCGCCAGCAGCCAAGATTCTCAGTCCATGAACACTGAAGCTTTCTTT.

Only a few counts were recorded for this clone. V and J are TRBV7-2 and TRBJ1-2; no reliable D call. Looked up from germline, CDR1 is SGHTA and CDR2 is FQGNSA. The CDR3 sequence is 16 residues long. V was trimmed by 5 bases and J by 4 bases, leaving 20 bases between them. DNA of the CDR3: TGTGCCAGCAGCCCTGATGGCGGAAGTAGAGGCTATGGCTACACCTTC. Amino acid sequence: CASSPDGGSRGYGYTF.

The rearrangement joins TRBV28 to TRBJ1-2; 9 nucleotides match TRBD1. Per the germline V gene, CDR1 is MDHEN and CDR2 is SYDVKM. The CDR3 is 15 amino acids. With V trimmed by 7 bases and J by 7 bases, 13 bases remained unmatched. CDR3 residues: CASTLGGDRVGGYTF. The CDR3 coding sequence is TGTGCCAGCACCCTGGGTGGGGACAGGGTTGGTGGCTACACCTTC.

The chain links TRBV30 to TRBJ2-1, with 12 bases lining up with TRBD2. CDR1 GTSNPN and CDR2 SVGIG come from the germline V gene (reference sequence). Trimming removed 3 bases from V and 7 bases from J; junction bases left unmatched: 4. The CDR3 is 14 residues long. DNA of the CDR3: TGTGCCTGGAGAGGACTAGCGGGGACAAATGAGCAGTTCTTC. Its translation is CAWRGLAGTNEQFF.

This chain uses TRBV4-1 with TRBJ2-3; D possibly corresponds to TRBD1 (5 bases). CDR3 length: 13 residues. In germline, CDR1 is MGHRA, CDR2 YSYEKL. V was trimmed by 4 bases and J by 2 bases, leaving 7 bases between them. CDR3 sequence reads: CASSRTSTDTQYF. For the CDR3, the DNA is TGCGCCAGCAGCCGGACATCCACAGATACGCAGTATTTT.

This clone was seen once. V is TRBV19 and J is TRBJ2-5; 7 nucleotides line up with TRBD1. The germline gives CDR1 LNHDA, CDR2 SQIVND (reference sequence). Trimming cost V 4 bases and J 2 bases; bases outside gene matches: 16. CDR3 length: 18 amino acids. This CDR3 is CASSSQGDGMFRQETQYF. CDR3 nucleotides: TGTGCCAGTAGTAGTCAGGGGGATGGGATGTTTAGACAAGAGACCCAGTACTTC.

This clone was detected only once. The chain carries TRBV6-6 and TRBJ2-7; 11 positions match TRBD1. V was clipped by 2 bases and J by 10 bases; unmatched bases: 13. CDR3 size: 16 residues. Germline CDR1 is MNHNY and CDR2 is SVGAGI (reference sequence). CDR3 in amino acids: CASSYPGQGERPNQYF. The CDR3, as DNA: TGTGCCAGCAGTTACCCGGGACAGGGGGAGCGTCCCAACCAGTACTTC.

The rearrangement uses TRBV6-1 and TRBJ2-5; TRBD1 might be the D (6 bases). Germline values: CDR1 MNHNS, CDR2 SASEGT. The V and J ends lost 4 bases and 11 bases respectively, with 20 bases between them. The CDR3 covers 14 residues. As DNA, the CDR3 is TGTGCCAGCAGTGCCGGGACACTGCTACGAGAGCAGTACTTC. As protein: CASSAGTLLREQYF.

The chain is built from TRBV19 and TRBJ1-4, with D unclear. The CDR3 is 14 amino acids. With 3 bases removed from V and 8 bases from J, the gap between germline ends came to 13 bases. The germline CDR1 and CDR2 sequences are LNHDA and SQIVND (reference sequence). CDR3 in DNA: TGTGCCAGTAGTATCTTTAGTATCGGGGAAAAACTGTTTTTT. As protein: CASSIFSIGEKLFF.